These 30 T cell receptor beta chains were sequenced from one sample in a study of CD8 T cells in Susac syndrome. The RNA, roughly 0.5 to 1 ug, was put through reverse transcription using random hexamers. TCRdb re-called the immunoSEQ multiplex PCR reads with MiXCR, one entry per CDR3 protein. The sample lists about 200,000 distinct CDR3 sequences, roughly 95% seen once, with around 0.085% in the top ten. Sequenced input: CD4+ T cells from PBMCs. The receptors originated from a human donor with multiple sclerosis.

The chain combines TRBV30 with TRBJ1-2; tentatively, D is TRBD1 (5 bases). Germline values: CDR1 GTSNPN, CDR2 SVGIG (reference sequence). The ends were cut back, 3 bases at V and 8 bases at J, with 22 bases in the middle. This CDR3 has 15 amino acids. The CDR3 sequence is CAWSLPGDSRLGYTF. The CDR3 DNA reads TGTGCCTGGAGCCTTCCGGGAGACAGCCGTTTAGGCTACACCTTC. Full variable domain (rest looked up from reference TRBV30 and TRBJ1-2): SQTIHQWPATLVQPVGSPLSLECTVEGTSNPNLYWYRQAAGRGLQLLFYSVGIGQISSEVPQNLSASRPQDRQFILSSKKLLLSDSGFYLCAWSLPGDSRLGYTFGSGTRLTVV.

This chain uses TRBV20-1 with TRBJ2-1; D unclear. The CDR3 totals 12 residues. Germline V CDR1 and CDR2: DFQATT, SNEGSKA (reference sequence). The V gene lost 6 bases and the J gene lost 5 bases, with 11 bases spanning the gap. For the CDR3, the DNA is TGCAGTGCCTTGGACGTGAACAATGAGCAGTTCTTC. Residues: CSALDVNNEQFF.

The chain employs TRBV29-1 and TRBJ2-7, with no clear D. CDR1 and CDR2 (germline): SQVTM, ANQGSEA. This CDR3 has 11 residues. The V end lost 4 bases, the J end lost 3 bases, and 7 bases lay between the germline ends. DNA for the CDR3: TGCAGCGTTGCCCGGAACTACGAGCAGTACTTC. Its protein is CSVARNYEQYF.

This clonotype appeared once. J is TRBJ2-2 and V is TRBV5-4, with D uncertain. The germline gives CDR1 SGHNT, CDR2 YYREEE (reference sequence). The CDR3 totals 13 residues. V was trimmed by 3 bases and J by 5 bases, leaving 8 bases between them. CDR3 amino acids: CASSSPGTGELFF. In DNA form, the CDR3 reads TGTGCCAGCAGCTCCCCCGGAACCGGGGAGCTGTTTTTT.

The chain carries TRBV3-1 and TRBJ2-2, with 7 bases aligning to TRBD2. CDR1 and CDR2 from the germline V gene are LGHDT and YNNKEL (reference sequence). The CDR3 spans 17 residues. Trimming cost V 0 bases and J 4 bases; bases outside gene matches: 8. CDR3 in DNA: TGTGCCAGCAGCCAAGATCCACGGGGGAGGGCCACCGGGGAGCTGTTTTTT. This translates into CASSQDPRGRATGELFF.

The chain employs TRBV24-1 and TRBJ2-1; weak D call: TRBD2 (7 bases). CDR1 KGHDR and CDR2 SFDVKD come from the germline V gene. Trimming left V 5 bases short and J 3 bases short, with 13 bases between. The CDR3 runs 15 residues. The CDR3 protein is CATSAAGALYNEQFF. CDR3 DNA: TGTGCCACCAGTGCGGCGGGGGCTCTCTACAATGAGCAGTTCTTC.

The chain combines TRBV3-1 with TRBJ2-1, with 7 bases lining up with TRBD2. CDR1 and CDR2 (germline): LGHDT, YNNKEL (reference sequence). This CDR3 is built from 15 residues. The V segment lost 3 bases and the J segment 5 bases; nucleotides outside the gene matches: 7. The CDR3 region has the DNA TGTGCCAGCAGCCAGGATAGCGGGCGACACAATGAGCAGTTCTTC. Translated: CASSQDSGRHNEQFF.

CDR3 residues: CAWSVFPVIYEQYF. For the CDR3, the DNA is TGTGCCTGGAGTGTTTTCCCGGTAATCTACGAGCAGTACTTC. The rearrangement joins TRBV30 to TRBJ2-7; no clear D gene. V lost 0 bases and J 3 bases, leaving 12 bases between the germline ends. Germline V lookup: CDR1 GTSNPN, CDR2 SVGIG (reference sequence). CDR3 length: 14 amino acids.

This chain links TRBV7-9 with TRBJ2-2; D is perhaps TRBD1 (5 bases). CDR1 is SEHNR, CDR2 FQNEAQ, per germline (reference sequence). This CDR3 spans 13 amino acids. The V gene lost 3 bases and the J gene lost 3 bases, with 5 bases spanning the gap. The CDR3 nucleotides are TGTGCCAGCAGCTTGGGGCACACCGGGGAGCTGTTTTTT. Translation: CASSLGHTGELFF.

This sequence joins TRBV16 and TRBJ2-7; a weak D match, TRBD1 (6 bases). The CDR3 extends over 13 amino acids. Trimming took 2 bases from V and 7 from J, leaving 12 bases between them. CDR1 and CDR2 (germline): KGHSY, FQNENV. As DNA, the CDR3 is TGTGCCAGCAGCCAACTCAGGGGCGGAGAGCAGTACTTC. This gives the protein CASSQLRGGEQYF.

V is TRBV5-1 and J is TRBJ2-7; 7 nucleotides match TRBD2. There are 12 residues in the CDR3. The J segment lost 2 bases and the V segment lost 5 bases, leaving 1 base of the junction unmatched. The germline V gene has CDR1 SGHRS and CDR2 YFSETQ. In DNA, the CDR3 is TGCGCCAGCAGGGGAGGGGCCTACGAGCAGTACTTC. This translates into CASRGGAYEQYF.

The J gene is TRBJ2-2, the V gene TRBV3-1; the D gene is possibly TRBD1 (6 bases). Germline V gives CDR1 LGHDT, CDR2 YNNKEL (reference sequence). The V gene lost 8 bases and the J gene lost 6 bases, with 22 bases spanning the gap. The CDR3 loop spans 16 amino acids. CDR3 DNA: TGTGCCAGCGAAACCGGGACAACCGGGTGGTCCGGGGAGCTGTTTTTT. This translates into CASETGTTGWSGELFF. Full variable domain (missing parts from reference TRBV3-1 and TRBJ2-2): DTAVSQTPKYLVTQMGNDKSIKCEQNLGHDTMYWYKQDSKKFLKIMFSYNNKELIINETVPNRFSPKSPDKAHLNLHINSLELGDSAVYFCASETGTTGWSGELFFGEGSRLTVL.

V and J are TRBV30 and TRBJ1-2, with D uncertain. Germline CDR1 and CDR2: GTSNPN and SVGIG (reference sequence). V shed 0 bases and J shed 7 bases, with 6 bases lying between them. The CDR3 runs to 11 residues. Written as DNA, the CDR3 is TGTGCCTGGAGTGTACACGGTGGCTACACCTTC. Its protein product is CAWSVHGGYTF.

DNA for the CDR3: TGCAGTGCTAGCCGGCCTAGCGGGGCCAATGAGCAGTTCTTC. Protein sequence: CSASRPSGANEQFF. The rearrangement links TRBV20-1 to TRBJ2-1, with TRBD2 matching over 9 bases. V lost 3 bases, J lost 6 bases, and 6 bases stayed unmatched. Germline CDR1 and CDR2: DFQATT and SNEGSKA (reference sequence). The CDR3 is 14 residues long.

This chain connects TRBV25-1 to TRBJ1-2; D gene unclear. Per germline, CDR1 MGHDK and CDR2 SYGVNS. V lost 4 bases, J lost 5 bases, and 14 bases lay in between. CDR3 length: 14 residues. CDR3 sequence reads: CASSGRRELYGYTF. The CDR3 bases are TGTGCCAGCAGTGGAAGAAGGGAACTATATGGCTACACCTTC.

The rearrangement uses TRBV10-3 and TRBJ2-7; 9 positions agree with TRBD2. Trimming at V came to 10 bases and at J to 3 bases, leaving 4 bases not matched to a gene. In germline, CDR1 is ENHRY, CDR2 SYGVKD. The CDR3 extends over 12 amino acids. The CDR3 region is CATSGEVYEQYF. The CDR3 nucleotides read TGTGCCACTAGCGGGGAAGTCTACGAGCAGTACTTC.

This clonotype is a singleton in its sample. The chain couples TRBV27 to TRBJ2-7; 9 nucleotides match TRBD2. The CDR3 length is 15 residues. Germline V gene lookup returns CDR1 MNHEY and CDR2 SMNVEV (reference sequence). V lost 6 bases to trimming and J lost 7 bases; unmatched junction nucleotides: 13. The CDR3 sequence: CASSRLAVEGVEQYF. Here the CDR3 DNA reads TGTGCCAGCAGCCGACTAGCGGTGGAGGGGGTTGAGCAGTACTTC.

J is TRBJ2-1 and V is TRBV20-1; 9 bases agree with TRBD2. From germline, CDR1 is DFQATT and CDR2 SNEGSKA (reference sequence). J gave up 6 bases and V 3 bases, and 6 bases lay outside the gene matches. The CDR3 is made up of 14 amino acids. The CDR3: CSASLAGVGNEQFF. The DNA of the CDR3 is TGCAGTGCTAGCTTAGCGGGAGTCGGCAATGAGCAGTTCTTC.

J is TRBJ2-6 and V is TRBV6-1; a possible D gene is TRBD1 (7 bases). Trimming took 3 bases from V and 0 from J, leaving 12 bases between them. Germline loops: CDR1 MNHNS, CDR2 SASEGT. The CDR3 totals 17 residues. The CDR3 bases are TGTGCCAGCAGTGACAGGGGGGCCAGCTCTGGGGCCAACGTCCTGACTTTC. Translating it yields CASSDRGASSGANVLTF.

This clonotype was observed a few times. V is TRBV3-1 and J is TRBJ2-7; D may correspond to TRBD1 or TRBD2 (5 bases each). Germline V gene data show CDR1 as LGHDT and CDR2 as YNNKEL (reference sequence). The CDR3 runs to 13 residues. The germline V and J ends were trimmed by 1 base and 3 bases, with 7 bases remaining between them. The CDR3 loop is CASSQGGVYEQYF. CDR3 bases: TGTGCCAGCAGCCAAGGAGGGGTCTACGAGCAGTACTTC.

CDR3 sequence (DNA): TGCAGTGCCCCCCGCGCGGGGCCCTATGAGCAGTTCTTC. Translated: CSAPRAGPYEQFF. The rearrangement links TRBV20-1 to TRBJ2-1; D might be TRBD2 (6 bases). This CDR3 contains 13 residues. Trimming cost V 6 bases and J 8 bases, with 17 bases left between them. The germline V gene has CDR1 DFQATT and CDR2 SNEGSKA (reference sequence).

The chain combines TRBV20-1 with TRBJ1-5; the D is unclear. Trimming took off 5 bases at V and 6 bases at J, with 11 bases between the two ends. The germline V gene encodes CDR1 DFQATT and CDR2 SNEGSKA (reference sequence). The CDR3 runs 12 residues. The CDR3, as DNA: TGCAGTGCTGGACGGGAAGTTCAGCCCCAGCATTTT. This codes for CSAGREVQPQHF.

The rearrangement uses TRBV19 and TRBJ2-2, with D perhaps matching TRBD2 (6 bases). Germline CDR1 and CDR2: LNHDA and SQIVND (reference sequence). V lost 3 bases and J lost 5, with 10 bases in between. CDR3 size: 14 residues. The CDR3: CASSIAGGTGELFF. The DNA of the CDR3 is TGTGCCAGTAGTATTGCTGGGGGGACCGGGGAGCTGTTTTTT.

This rearrangement joins TRBV14 to TRBJ1-2; possible D gene TRBD1, 6 bases. The length of the CDR3 is 15 residues. Germline V gives CDR1 SGHDN, CDR2 FVKESK. With 1 base removed from V and 7 bases from J, the gap between germline ends came to 16 bases. As DNA, the CDR3 is TGTGCCAGCAGCCAAGGTCACAGGGAGGTCCCTGGCTACACCTTC. It translates to CASSQGHREVPGYTF.

In DNA, the CDR3 is TGCAGCGTTGAAGATCCGGCCTGGGCGTCGACCCGCTCCTACAATGAGCAGTTCTTC. Translation gives CSVEDPAWASTRSYNEQFF. The chain uses TRBV29-1 and TRBJ2-1; no clear D gene. This CDR3 is 19 amino acids long. V lost 0 bases and J 0 bases, leaving 21 bases between the germline ends. The germline V gene encodes CDR1 SQVTM and CDR2 ANQGSEA.

The gene calls are TRBV27 and TRBJ2-7; 10 positions agree with TRBD2. Germline CDR1 is MNHEY and CDR2 is SMNVEV (reference sequence). The CDR3 covers 16 residues. V was clipped by 5 bases and J by 1 base; unmatched bases: 8. The CDR3 loop is CASSSESSGSSYEQYF. CDR3 DNA sequence: TGTGCCAGCAGTAGTGAATCTAGCGGGAGTTCCTACGAGCAGTACTTC.

The rearrangement joins TRBV24-1 to TRBJ2-1, with 9 bases matching TRBD1. Germline CDR1 and CDR2: KGHDR and SFDVKD. J was trimmed by 8 bases and V by 2 bases; bases with no gene match: 3. The CDR3 is 14 amino acids. The chain's CDR3 is CATSDWDRVHEQFF. The DNA for the CDR3 is TGTGCCACCAGTGATTGGGACAGGGTCCATGAGCAGTTCTTC.

The rearrangement joins TRBV30 to TRBJ2-2; D perhaps matches TRBD2 (6 bases). The CDR3 runs to 14 residues. Germline CDR1 GTSNPN, CDR2 SVGIG (reference sequence). Trimming removed 2 bases at V and 6 bases at J, with 13 bases between. As DNA, the CDR3 is TGTGCCTGGAGTACGGAGGGTTTCCCCGGGGAGCTGTTTTTT. Protein product: CAWSTEGFPGELFF.

The chain employs TRBV30 and TRBJ2-7; D gene unclear. The germline CDR1 and CDR2 sequences are GTSNPN and SVGIG (reference sequence). Trimming left V 0 bases short and J 7 bases short, with 28 bases between. The CDR3 has 18 amino acids. CDR3 DNA sequence: TGTGCCTGGAGTGTATCCCGGTCGTGGGCGAGGTGGATCGGGGAGCAGTACTTC. Its protein is CAWSVSRSWARWIGEQYF. The complete variable domain, with remaining parts taken from reference TRBV30 and TRBJ2-7, reads SQTIHQWPATLVQPVGSPLSLECTVEGTSNPNLYWYRQAAGRGLQLLFYSVGIGQISSEVPQNLSASRPQDRQFILSSKKLLLSDSGFYLCAWSVSRSWARWIGEQYFGPGTRLTVT.

This sequence joins TRBV3-1 and TRBJ1-5; the D is unclear. Deletions cut 5 bases from V and 0 bases from J, with 11 bases between. The CDR3 extends over 15 amino acids. CDR1 is LGHDT, CDR2 YNNKEL, per germline (reference sequence). CDR3 region: CASSLTPNSNQPQHF. CDR3 coding DNA: TGTGCCAGCAGCTTGACACCTAATAGCAATCAGCCCCAGCATTTT.